This T cell receptor (beta chain) was identified during a study of control samples from healthy donors and cancer patients. V dropped 0 bases and J dropped 1 base, with 6 bases sitting between them. This CDR3 contains 14 residues. CDR1 and CDR2 from the germline V gene are MNHEY and SVGEGT. Sequenced by immunoSEQ multiplex PCR; TCRdb stores in-frame clones only, minus some. The repertoire holds under 150,000 clones, with less than 90% as singletons. Material: blood. The TCR comes from a woman in her thirties in good health. V is TRBV6-2 or TRBV6-3 and J is TRBJ1-1; D not certain. CDR3 sequence (DNA): TGTGCCAGCAGTTACTCGTGGGGGAACACTGAAGCTTTCTTT. Encoded protein: CASSYSWGNTEAFF.